The T cell receptor (beta chain) under discussion was sequenced for a study of T-cell memory formation after mild COVID-19 (dated by TCRdb to the early 2020s). Looking at the study overall: TCR sequence clusters from the two donors were found to be largely donor specific. In a couple of donors, T-cell clones that expanded and contracted after mild COVID-19 were tracked by sequencing TCRalpha and TCRbeta repertoires over time. Two young, previously healthy adult volunteers made up the cohort, one male and one female. Study-wide conclusions, independent of this receptor: The detection of some responding clones in pre-infection memory suggests that pre-existing cross-reactive memory T cells joined the SARS-CoV-2 response. SARS-CoV-2 specificity of the second-wave clones peaking on day 37 was not confirmed. Contracting CD4+ clones appeared mostly in the CM and EM memory subsets, whereas CD8+ clones were enriched in EMRA. Balanced CD4/CD8 phenotypes were observed for clones contracting from day 15 to 85, whereas a bias towards CD4+ was observed for a second wave of clones expanding from day 15 to 37. Only two mild cases were covered in the study, and larger cohorts including severe cases with pre-infection samples were considered necessary.

Comments on this clonotype: Its antigen target is currently unknown. Base qualities were left out, and no much larger clone turns up one base away.

The instrument given in TCRdb is Illumina NovaSeq 6000. Using 5'RACE with constant-segment primers, TCRalpha and TCRbeta cDNA libraries were constructed, with sample barcodes and unique molecular identifiers added in the process. RNA was extracted from every sample with Trizol reagent. The libraries were amplified in two PCR steps, and the second step added a second sample barcode and Illumina TruSeq adapters. Libraries were sequenced on an Illumina NovaSeq with 2 x 150 bp paired-end reads. Regarding the original processing steps: Demultiplexing of reads and collapsing into UMI-guided consensus sequences were performed with migec v1.2.7. Using mixcr v2.1.11, UMI consensuses were aligned to TRA and TRB V and J templates and then assembled into clonotypes. A clonotype was counted as expanded or contracted only when both edgeR and NoisET called the clonotype significant, with the noise models trained on biological replicates. For edgeR calls, the cutoffs were a false discovery rate-adjusted p below 0.01 and a log2 fold-change threshold of 1. As an exploratory analysis of dynamics, PCA with hierarchical clustering was applied to max-normalized trajectories of the 1000 most abundant clonotypes. The CD4 or CD8 phenotype of responding clones was assigned using the separately sequenced CD4+ and CD8+ repertoires. TCRdb trimmed public reads at Q25 via fastp, called clones via MiXCR and kept in-frame beta chains. One record per CDR3 amino acid sequence lists the most common genes and DNA. None of the V and J calls come from the authors' own analysis; TCRdb made them. Counted in this sample were approximately 450,000 distinct CDR3 sequences; about 20% of them appeared once. Of the sample, roughly an eighth falls within the top ten clones.

The CDR3, from cysteine to phenylalanine, totals 15 residues. The read is trimmed to its CDR3 DNA, 45 bases read in frame from base 1. V is clipped by 0 bases and J by 9 bases, and the sequence between their germline boundaries is 15 bases long. CDR1 and CDR2, looked up from the germline V gene (reference sequence), are LGHDT and YNNKEL. PBMCs were isolated by Ficoll-Paque density gradient centrifugation. The sequence derives from an adult woman who had mild COVID-19 (a few samples of this study predate the infection). The sample titles of this study are shuffled in the database, so cell type and time point are left out; the donor was told from shared clones. The chain was built from TRBV3-1 and TRBJ2-1, with a tentative D gene TRBD2 over 5 matching bases. Source material: PBMCs or a T cell subset sorted from them (not recorded which). The nucleotides are TGTGCCAGCAGCCAAGAAGGTTCCCGGGGTGGTGAGCAGTTCTTC. Its coded protein is CASSQEGSRGGEQFF.